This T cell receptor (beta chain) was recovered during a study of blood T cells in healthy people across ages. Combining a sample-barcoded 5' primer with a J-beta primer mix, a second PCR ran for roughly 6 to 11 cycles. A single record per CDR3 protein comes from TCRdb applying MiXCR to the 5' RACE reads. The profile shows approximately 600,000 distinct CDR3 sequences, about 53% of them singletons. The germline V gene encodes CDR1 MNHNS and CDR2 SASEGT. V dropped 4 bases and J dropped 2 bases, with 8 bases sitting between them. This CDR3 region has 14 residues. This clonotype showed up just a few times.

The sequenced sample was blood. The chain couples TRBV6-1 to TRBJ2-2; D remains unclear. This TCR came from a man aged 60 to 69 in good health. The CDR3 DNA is TGTGCCAGCAGTGGGGCCCAAAACACCGGGGAGCTGTTTTTT. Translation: CASSGAQNTGELFF.